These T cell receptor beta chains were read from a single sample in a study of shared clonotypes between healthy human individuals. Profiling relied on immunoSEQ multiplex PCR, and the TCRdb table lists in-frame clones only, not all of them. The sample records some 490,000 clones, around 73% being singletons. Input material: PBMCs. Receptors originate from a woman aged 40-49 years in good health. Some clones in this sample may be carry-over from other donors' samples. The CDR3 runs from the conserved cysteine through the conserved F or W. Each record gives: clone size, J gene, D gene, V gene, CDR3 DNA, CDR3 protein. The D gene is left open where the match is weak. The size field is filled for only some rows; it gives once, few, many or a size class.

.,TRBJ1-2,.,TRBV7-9,TGTGCCAGCAGCTTAGGGCCAGCTAACTATAGCTACACCTTC,CASSLGPANYSYTF
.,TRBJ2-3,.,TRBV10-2,TGCGCCAGCAGGTCAGGTGGTGGTGGGGCAGATACGCAGTATTTT,CASRSGGGGADTQYF
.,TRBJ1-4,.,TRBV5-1,TGCGCCAGCAGCGGAACAACTAATGAAAAACTGTTTTTT,CASSGTTNEKLFF
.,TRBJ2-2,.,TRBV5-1,TGCGCCAGCAGCTTCATGGGTCAGAACACCGGGGAGCTGTTTTTT,CASSFMGQNTGELFF
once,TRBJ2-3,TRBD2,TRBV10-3,TGTGCCATCAGTGGATTTCTAGCGGGAGGGCCAGATACGCAGTATTTT,CAISGFLAGGPDTQYF
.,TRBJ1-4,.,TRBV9,TGTGCCAGCAGCGTAAACGACGAGGAAGAAAAACTGTTTTTT,CASSVNDEEEKLFF
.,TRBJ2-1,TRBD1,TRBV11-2,TGTGCCAGCAGCTCGAACCGGGACAGGGGTTGGGATGAGCAGTTCTTC,CASSSNRDRGWDEQFF
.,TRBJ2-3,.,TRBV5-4,TGTGCCAGCAGCATACGTATAAGCACAGATACGCAGTATTTT,CASSIRISTDTQYF
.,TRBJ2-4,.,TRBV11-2,TGTGCCAGCAGCCAGGAGGTAGCTGTAGCCAAAAACATTCAGTACTTC,CASSQEVAVAKNIQYF
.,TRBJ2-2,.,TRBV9,TGTGCCAGCAGCGCCGCTTTCACCGGGGAGCTGTTTTTT,CASSAAFTGELFF
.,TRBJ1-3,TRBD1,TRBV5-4,TGTGCCAGCAGCTTGACAGGGGGCGCTCCTGGAAACACCATATATTTT,CASSLTGGAPGNTIYF
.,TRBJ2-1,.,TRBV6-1,TGTGCCAGCAGTGACCCCGTGCTGGATGAGCAGTTCTTC,CASSDPVLDEQFF
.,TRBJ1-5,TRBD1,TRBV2,TGTGCCAGCAGACGGGACAGGGGCAATCAGCCCCAGCATTTT,CASRRDRGNQPQHF
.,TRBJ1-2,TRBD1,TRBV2,TGTGCCAGCAGTGAAAGACAGGGTGTAGGGTATGGCTACACCTTC,CASSERQGVGYGYTF
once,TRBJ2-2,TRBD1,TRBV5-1,TGCGCCAGCAGCTTACGGGACAGAGGGTCGAACACCGGGGAGCTGTTTTTT,CASSLRDRGSNTGELFF
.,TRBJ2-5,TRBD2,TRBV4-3,TGCGCCAGCAGCTTTCTAGCGGGAGCAGAGACCCAGTACTTC,CASSFLAGAETQYF
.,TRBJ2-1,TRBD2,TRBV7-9,TGTGCCAGCAGCACGGGACTAGCGGGACCTAGCAGCTCCTACAATGAGCAGTTCTTC,CASSTGLAGPSSSYNEQFF
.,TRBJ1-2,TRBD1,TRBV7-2,TGTGCCAGCAGCTTGGACAGGGGGCGATACTATGGCTACACCTTC,CASSLDRGRYYGYTF
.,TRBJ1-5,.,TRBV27,TGTGCCAGCAGTTTGAGACACAGCATTAGCAATCAGCCCCAGCATTTT,CASSLRHSISNQPQHF
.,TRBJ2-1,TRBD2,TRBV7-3,TGTGCCAGCAGCTTAGGGGGAGGGGAGGCTGAGCAGTTCTTC,CASSLGGGEAEQFF
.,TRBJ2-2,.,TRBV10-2,TGCGCCAGCAGTGAGTCGGCAGGGTCTGGTACCGGGGAGCTGTTTTTT,CASSESAGSGTGELFF
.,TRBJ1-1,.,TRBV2,TGTGCCAGCACAGGGGAAAAGAACACTGAAGCTTTCTTT,CASTGEKNTEAFF
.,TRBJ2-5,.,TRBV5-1,TGCGCCAGCAGCTTACTGAGCCAAGCGGAGACCCAGTACTTC,CASSLLSQAETQYF
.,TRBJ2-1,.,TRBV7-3,TGTGCCAGCAGCTTAACGTTCCAGACGGGAACCGGAAACAATGAGCAGTTCTTC,CASSLTFQTGTGNNEQFF
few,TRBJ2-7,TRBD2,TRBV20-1,TGCAGCTCAGCGGGAACCTACGAGCAGTACTTC,CSSAGTYEQYF
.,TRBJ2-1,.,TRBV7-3,TGTGCCAGCAGCTTAACGGTAGTGAGTGAGCAGTTCTTC,CASSLTVVSEQFF
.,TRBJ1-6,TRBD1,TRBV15,TGTGCCACCAGCCCTCACAGGGGGAATAATTCACCCCTCCACTTT,CATSPHRGNNSPLHF
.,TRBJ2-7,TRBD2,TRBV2,TGTGCCAGCAGTGAAGGTAGCGGGAGGACCTCACTATACGAGCAGTACTTC,CASSEGSGRTSLYEQYF
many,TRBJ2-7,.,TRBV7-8,TGTGCCAGCAGCAGGACTTCGCATTCCTACGAGCAGTACTTC,CASSRTSHSYEQYF
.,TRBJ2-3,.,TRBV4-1,TGCGCCAGCAGCCTAGGAATGTTAGGGCCCGATACGCAGTATTTT,CASSLGMLGPDTQYF
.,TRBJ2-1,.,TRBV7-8,TGTGCCAGCAGCTTAGGGGCAGTCGATGAGCAGTTCTTC,CASSLGAVDEQFF
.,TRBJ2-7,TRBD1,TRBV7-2,TGTGCCAGCAGCTTAGACAGGGGGAGCTACGAGCAGTACTTC,CASSLDRGSYEQYF
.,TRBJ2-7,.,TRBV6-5,TGTGCCAGCAGTTACCCTCTTCAAGGAGGGAGCGAGCAGTACTTC,CASSYPLQGGSEQYF
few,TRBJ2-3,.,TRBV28,TGTGCCAGCAGTTTTATAGCAAACATGGGGTCAGATACGCAGTATTTT,CASSFIANMGSDTQYF
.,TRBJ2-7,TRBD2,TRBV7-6,TGTGCCAGCAGCAGACTAGCGGGAGGGCTGAACGAGCAGTACTTC,CASSRLAGGLNEQYF
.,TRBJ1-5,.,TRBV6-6,TGTGCCAGCAGCCCCGGACGGTATAGCAATCAGCCCCAGCATTTT,CASSPGRYSNQPQHF
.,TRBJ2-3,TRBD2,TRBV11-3,TGTGCCAGCAGCGAGGGACTAGCGGAGGGAACAGATACGCAGTATTTT,CASSEGLAEGTDTQYF
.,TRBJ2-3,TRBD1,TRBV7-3,TGTGCCAGCAGCTCGGGACAGTCTAGCACAGATACGCAGTATTTT,CASSSGQSSTDTQYF
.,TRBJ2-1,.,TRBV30,TGTGCCTGGGAGAACGCAGTTTACAATGAGCAGCTCTTC,CAWENAVYNEQLF
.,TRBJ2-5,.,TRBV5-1,TGCGCCAGCAGCTCCGACACCAACCAAGAGACCCAGTACTTC,CASSSDTNQETQYF
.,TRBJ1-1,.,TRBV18,TGTGCCAGCTCACCAAGGGGGAACACTGAAGCTTTCTTT,CASSPRGNTEAFF
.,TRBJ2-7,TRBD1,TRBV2,TGTGCCAGCAGTGAACAAGGACAGGGAATGGGTGAGCAGTACTTC,CASSEQGQGMGEQYF
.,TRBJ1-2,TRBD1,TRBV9,TGTGCCAGCAGCGTCGGACAGGGGGCGAGCTATGGCTACACCTTC,CASSVGQGASYGYTF
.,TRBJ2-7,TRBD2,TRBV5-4,TGTGCCAGCAGTTTTAGCGGGAGGGGACACGGTGTCGAGCAGTACTTC,CASSFSGRGHGVEQYF
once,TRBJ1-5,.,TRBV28,TGTGCCAGCAGTTCCGGGGGCGCCGGTCAGCCCCAGCATTTT,CASSSGGAGQPQHF
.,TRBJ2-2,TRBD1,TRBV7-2,TGTGCCAGCAGCTTTGTCGGGACAGGGTTGAACACCGGGGAGCTGTTTTTT,CASSFVGTGLNTGELFF
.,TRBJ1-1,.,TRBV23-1,TGCGCCAGCGTCTCCGGGGACACTGAAGCTTTCTTT,CASVSGDTEAFF
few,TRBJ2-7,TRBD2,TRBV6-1,TGTGCCAGCGATAGACTAGCGGGAGCTGGCGACGAGCAGTACTTC,CASDRLAGAGDEQYF
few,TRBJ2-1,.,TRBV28,TGTGCCAGCACCACCGACAGCAGACCTTACAATGAGCAGTTCTTC,CASTTDSRPYNEQFF
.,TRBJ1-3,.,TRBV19,TGTGCCAGTAGCGTCGGCTTCAGGGGACGAAACACCATATATTTT,CASSVGFRGRNTIYF
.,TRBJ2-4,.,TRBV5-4,TGTGCCAGCAGCCTTGGGCAAGGCCGTGAAAACATTCAGTACTTC,CASSLGQGRENIQYF
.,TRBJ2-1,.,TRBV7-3,TGTGCCAGCAGCACAAGGGCCAATGAGCAGTTCTTC,CASSTRANEQFF
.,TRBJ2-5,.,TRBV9,TGTGCCAGCAGCGCTGCAGTAAGGACAGCACAAGAGACCCAGTACTTC,CASSAAVRTAQETQYF
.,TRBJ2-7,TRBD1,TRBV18,TGTGCCAGCTCACCCCCGGGACAGGCGTACGAGCAGTACTTC,CASSPPGQAYEQYF